This TCR beta chain was sequenced in a study of beta chain features in type 1 diabetes. Study outcomes and limitations: A moderate, significant TCRB CDR3 shortening appeared in type 1 diabetes across four CD4+ subsets.

The junction had 11 bases not matched to a gene; V was cut back by 3 bases and J by 11 bases. Germline lookup yields CDR1 KGHSH and CDR2 LQKENI. The CDR3 has 14 residues. A sort by CD45RO/CCR7/CD25/CD127/CD95/CD27 yielded CD4+ naive, central memory, regulatory and stem cell-like memory cells. All of the sorted populations showed purity greater than 95%. In the case of this clone: The target antigen is unknown.

All of the isolated RNA was reverse transcribed, so expressed TCRB transcripts were sequenced. The assay was immunoSEQ multiplex PCR, and TCRdb's table has in-frame clones only and misses some. The data hold under 150,000 clones, with 40% to 55% observed a single time. Sequencing used Tregs from blood. The receptor was derived from a man aged 18 to 35 in good health. The rearrangement uses TRBV18 and TRBJ2-3; 7 bases are a match to TRBD1. The CDR3 DNA sequence: TGTGCCAGCTCACCCGACAGGGCTCCAATAGGGCAGTATTTT. Translated, it gives CASSPDRAPIGQYF.